Listed below are T cell receptor beta chains from one sample, sequenced in a study of T cells after yellow fever vaccination. TCRdb fed the 5' RACE reads into MiXCR, producing one record per CDR3 protein. The table lists 200,000 to 300,000 distinct CDR3 sequences, over 10% of them singletons. The sequencing used CD4+ T cells sorted from PBMCs, collected 45 days after the yellow fever booster vaccination. The receptors were sampled from a man aged 30 to 39 who received the YFV17D yellow fever vaccine. Each CDR3 is given with its conserved first and last residue. D genes are given only for firm matches. Size tells how often a clone was seen (once, few, many) or the class of an expanded clone, and some rows leave it out.

TRBJ1-1,TRBV18,-,-,15,TGTGCCAGCTCACCGATGTCGGACACCGTCACTGAAGCTTTCTTT,CASSPMSDTVTEAFF
TRBJ1-1,TRBV3-1,-,-,13,TGTGCCAGCAGCCCTAGTGTGGGCACTGAAGCTTTCTTT,CASSPSVGTEAFF
TRBJ2-2,TRBV10-3,-,-,15,TGTGCCATCAGTGAAGGACCGATGAACACCGGGGAGCTGTTTTTT,CAISEGPMNTGELFF
TRBJ2-5,TRBV30,few,-,14,TGTGCCTGGAGCGGATCCGGGACCGTAAGGACCCAGTACTTC,CAWSGSGTVRTQYF
TRBJ1-1,TRBV20-1,-,TRBD1,15,TGCAGTGCTAGAGATCCTCGGACAGGAGGGGCTGAAGCTTTCTTT,CSARDPRTGGAEAFF
TRBJ2-1,TRBV11-2,few,TRBD2,17,TGTGCCAGCAGCTTAGATCCGGGACTAGCGGGAGCGACTGAGCAGTTCTTC,CASSLDPGLAGATEQFF
TRBJ1-6,TRBV20-1,few,-,15,TGCAGTGCTAGAGATGGAAGTGGGGATGGTTCACCCCTCCACTTT,CSARDGSGDGSPLHF
TRBJ1-2,TRBV6-1,few,-,14,TGTGCCAGCAGCCTCCCGGGACGTACTAGTGGCTACACCTTC,CASSLPGRTSGYTF
TRBJ2-7,TRBV9,-,TRBD1,15,TGTGCCAGCAGCCTCCAAGGAGCAGGGGGCTACGAGCAGTACTTC,CASSLQGAGGYEQYF
TRBJ2-3,TRBV7-2,many,TRBD2,14,TGTGCCAGCAGCTTCGCGGGAGTCGGAGATACGCAGTATTTT,CASSFAGVGDTQYF
TRBJ2-7,TRBV24-1,few,TRBD2,15,TGTGCCACCAGTGACACTAGCGGGAGCTCCTACGAGCAGTACTTC,CATSDTSGSSYEQYF
TRBJ2-3,TRBV4-2,-,-,13,TGTGCCAGCAGCCAAGAGGGGTCAGATACGCAGTATTTT,CASSQEGSDTQYF